The clone carrying this T cell receptor (beta chain) has at least ten counts. The junction departs from germline at one end; a sequencing error may be responsible. This entry belongs to a study of CD8+CD57+ T cells in acquired aplastic anemia. Genomic DNA was employed as the template in profiling TCR beta VDJ and CDR3. From the reads, TCRdb called clonotypes with MiXCR, one entry per CDR3 protein. The sample yields about 120,000 distinct CDR3 sequences, approximately 36% seen once. Only patients with CD8+CD57+ cell expansion on flow cytometry were chosen for sequencing. Germline CDR1 reads LNHDA; CDR2 reads SQIVND (reference sequence). The CDR3 runs 13 residues.

The sequencing sample was made of sorted CD4+, CD8+, or CD8+CD57+ T cells (not recorded which) from PBMCs. This clonotype was sampled from a human donor with aplastic anemia. The rearrangement links TRBV19 to TRBJ1-5, with no clear D. The CDR3 region is CAGSTPGRQPQHF. In DNA form, the CDR3 reads TGTGCCGGTAGTACCCCCGGGCGGCAGCCCCAGCATTTT.